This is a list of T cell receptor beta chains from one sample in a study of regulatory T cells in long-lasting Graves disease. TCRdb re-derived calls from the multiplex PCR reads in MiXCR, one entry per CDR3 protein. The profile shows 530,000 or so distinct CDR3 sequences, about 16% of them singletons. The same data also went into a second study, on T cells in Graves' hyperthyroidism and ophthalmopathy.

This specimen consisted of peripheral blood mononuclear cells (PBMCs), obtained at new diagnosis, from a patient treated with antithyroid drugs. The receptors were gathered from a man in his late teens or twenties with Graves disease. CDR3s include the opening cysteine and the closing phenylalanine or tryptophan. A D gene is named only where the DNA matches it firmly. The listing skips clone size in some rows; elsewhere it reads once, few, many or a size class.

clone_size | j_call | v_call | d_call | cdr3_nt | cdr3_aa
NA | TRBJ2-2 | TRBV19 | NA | TGTGCCAGTAGTATTGCCTCGCCCTTGGGGGGAGGACTGAACACCGGGGAGCTGTTTTTT | CASSIASPLGGGLNTGELFF
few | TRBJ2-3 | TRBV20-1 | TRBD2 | TGCAGTGCTAGAGCGCGGGAGTCTAGCACAGATACGCAGTATTTT | CSARARESSTDTQYF
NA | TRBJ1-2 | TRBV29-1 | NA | TGCAGCGTTGAGACCTCGGGGGGTTCCGCTGGCTACACCTTC | CSVETSGGSAGYTF
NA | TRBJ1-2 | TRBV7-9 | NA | TGTGCCATCCCGATATTGAATGGCTACACCTTC | CAIPILNGYTF
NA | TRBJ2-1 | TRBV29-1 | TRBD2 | TGCAGCGTTGAAGATCGGGAGGTGGGTGAGCAGTTCTTC | CSVEDREVGEQFF
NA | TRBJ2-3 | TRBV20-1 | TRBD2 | TGCAGTGCTAGAGTGCTACTAGCGGGAGGGCATGCGCAGTATTTT | CSARVLLAGGHAQYF
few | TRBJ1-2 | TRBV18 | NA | TGTGCCAGCTCACAGCAGGACTATGGCTACACCTTC | CASSQQDYGYTF
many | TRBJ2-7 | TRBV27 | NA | TGTGCCAGCAGTCTCACACCACAGGGTTACGAGCAGTACTTC | CASSLTPQGYEQYF
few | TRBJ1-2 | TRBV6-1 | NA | TGTGCCAGCAGGCCCCCGGCCGTATATGGCTACACCTTC | CASRPPAVYGYTF
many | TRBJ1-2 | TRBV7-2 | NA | TGTGCCAGCAGCTTGACGACGGTCTATGGCTACACCTTC | CASSLTTVYGYTF
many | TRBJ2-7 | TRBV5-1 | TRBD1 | TGCGCCAGCAGGTCGGGACAGGGTAAAAACGAGCAGTACTTC | CASRSGQGKNEQYF
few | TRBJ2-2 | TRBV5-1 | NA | TGCGCCAGCAGCTCCGGGGAGGCGAAAGCTTCCACCGGGGAGCTGTTTTTT | CASSSGEAKASTGELFF
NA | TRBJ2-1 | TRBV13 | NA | TGTGCCAGCAGCCCATACGACAGAAACAATGAGCAGTTCTTC | CASSPYDRNNEQFF
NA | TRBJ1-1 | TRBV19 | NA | TGTGCCAGTAGTATCGTGTCAGGGCGCACTGAAGCTTTCTTT | CASSIVSGRTEAFF
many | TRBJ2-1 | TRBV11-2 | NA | TGTGCCAGCAGCTTAATAGGGAGGGGGAATGAGCAGTTCTTC | CASSLIGRGNEQFF
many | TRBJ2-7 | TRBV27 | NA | TGTGCCAGCAGTTTGGCAGGGTATCTGTACGAGCAGTACTTC | CASSLAGYLYEQYF
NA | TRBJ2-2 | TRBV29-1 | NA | TGCAGCGTTGCTAAGGTCGGGGAGCTGTTTTTT | CSVAKVGELFF
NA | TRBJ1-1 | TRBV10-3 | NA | TGTGCCATCAGTGAGTCGGACGGTGTCACTGAAGCTTTCTTT | CAISESDGVTEAFF
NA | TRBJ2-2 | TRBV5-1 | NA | TGCGCCAGCAGCTTGAGGGACGGGACCGGGGAGCTGTTTTTT | CASSLRDGTGELFF
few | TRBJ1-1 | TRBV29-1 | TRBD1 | TGCAGCGTCCTCACGCCCGGGACAGCGATAACTGAAGCTTTCTTT | CSVLTPGTAITEAFF
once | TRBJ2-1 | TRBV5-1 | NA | TGCGCCAGCAGCTTGTTCTTTACGATCCGGGACGCAAGGTACAATGAGCAGTTCTTC | CASSLFFTIRDARYNEQFF
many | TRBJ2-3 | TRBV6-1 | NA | TGTGCCAGCAGTACCGGGACCCGAACGCAGTATTTT | CASSTGTRTQYF
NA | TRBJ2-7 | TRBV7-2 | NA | TGTGCCAGCAGCTTTATTCCGGGCCCCCTCTACGAGCAGTACTTC | CASSFIPGPLYEQYF
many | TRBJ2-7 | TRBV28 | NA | TGTGCCAGCAGCCCACCTACAGGGTTCTACGAGCAGTACTTC | CASSPPTGFYEQYF
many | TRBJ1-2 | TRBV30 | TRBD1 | TGTGCCTGGAGTCCGGGACAGGCTTATGGCTACACCTTC | CAWSPGQAYGYTF
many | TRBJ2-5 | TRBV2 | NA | TGTGCCAGCAGTCAGGACAGCTACCAAGAGACCCAGTACTTC | CASSQDSYQETQYF
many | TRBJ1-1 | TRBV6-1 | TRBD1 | TGTGCCAGCGACAGGGGCTCCAACACTGAAGCTTTCTTT | CASDRGSNTEAFF
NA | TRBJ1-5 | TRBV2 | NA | TGTGCCAGCAGTGAGAGGGGGCCCCAGCATTTT | CASSERGPQHF
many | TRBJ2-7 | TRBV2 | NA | TGTGCCAACACGGGGGATGAGAGGGGGCCCCACGAGCAGTACTTC | CANTGDERGPHEQYF